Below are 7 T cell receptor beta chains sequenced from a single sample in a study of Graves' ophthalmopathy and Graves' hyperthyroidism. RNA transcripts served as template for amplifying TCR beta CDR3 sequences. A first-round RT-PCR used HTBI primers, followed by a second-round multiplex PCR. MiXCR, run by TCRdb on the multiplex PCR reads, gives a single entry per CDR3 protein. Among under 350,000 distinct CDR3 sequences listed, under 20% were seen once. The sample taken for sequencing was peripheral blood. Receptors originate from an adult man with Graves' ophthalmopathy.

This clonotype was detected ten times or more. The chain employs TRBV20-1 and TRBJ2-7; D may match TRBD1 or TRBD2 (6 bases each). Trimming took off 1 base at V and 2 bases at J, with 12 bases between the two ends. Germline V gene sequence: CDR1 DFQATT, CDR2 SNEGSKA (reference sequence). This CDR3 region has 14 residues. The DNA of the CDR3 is TGCAGTGCTAGAGTTGGGGGGACAACCTACGAGCAGTACTTC. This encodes CSARVGGTTYEQYF.

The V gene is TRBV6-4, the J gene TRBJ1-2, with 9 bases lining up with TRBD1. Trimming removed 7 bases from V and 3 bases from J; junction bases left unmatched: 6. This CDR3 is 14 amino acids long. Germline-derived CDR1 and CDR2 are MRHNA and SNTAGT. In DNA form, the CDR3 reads TGTGCCAGCATTGAGGGACAGGGCTACTATGGCTACACCTTC. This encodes CASIEGQGYYGYTF.

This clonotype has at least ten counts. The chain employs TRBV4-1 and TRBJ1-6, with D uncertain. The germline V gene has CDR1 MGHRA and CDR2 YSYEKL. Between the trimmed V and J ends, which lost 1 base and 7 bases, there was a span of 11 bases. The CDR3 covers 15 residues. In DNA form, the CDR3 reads TGCGCCAGCAGCCAAGTAGGGTATTCAAATTCACCCCTCCACTTT. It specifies CASSQVGYSNSPLHF.

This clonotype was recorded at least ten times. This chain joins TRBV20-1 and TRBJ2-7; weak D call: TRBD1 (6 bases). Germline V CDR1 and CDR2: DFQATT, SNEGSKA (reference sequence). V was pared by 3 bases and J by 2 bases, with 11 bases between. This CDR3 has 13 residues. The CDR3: CSARDRSTYEQYF. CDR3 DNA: TGCAGTGCTAGGGACAGATCCACCTACGAGCAGTACTTC.

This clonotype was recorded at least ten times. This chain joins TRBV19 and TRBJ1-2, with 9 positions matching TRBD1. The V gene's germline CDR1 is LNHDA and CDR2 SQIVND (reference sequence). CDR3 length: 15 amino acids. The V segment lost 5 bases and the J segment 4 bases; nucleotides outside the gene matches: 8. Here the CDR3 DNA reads TGTGCCAGTAGTTGGACCGGGACAGGGTCCTATGGCTACACCTTC. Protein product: CASSWTGTGSYGYTF. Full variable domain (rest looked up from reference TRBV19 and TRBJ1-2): DGGITQSPKYLFRKEGQNVTLSCEQNLNHDAMYWYRQDPGQGLRLIYYSQIVNDFQKGDIAEGYSVSREKKESFPLTVTSAQKNPTAFYLCASSWTGTGSYGYTFGSGTRLTVV.

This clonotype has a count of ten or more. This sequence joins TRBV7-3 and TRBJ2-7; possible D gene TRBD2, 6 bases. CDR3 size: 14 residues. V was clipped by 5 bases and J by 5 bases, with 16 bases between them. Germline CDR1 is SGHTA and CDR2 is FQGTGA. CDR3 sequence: CASSQRVGEDEQYF. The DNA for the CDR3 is TGTGCCAGCAGCCAACGGGTGGGGGAGGACGAGCAGTACTTC. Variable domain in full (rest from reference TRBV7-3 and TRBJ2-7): GAGVSQTPSNKVTEKGKYVELRCDPISGHTALYWYRQSLGQGPEFLIYFQGTGAADDSGLPNDRFFAVRPEGSVSTLKIQRTERGDSAVYLCASSQRVGEDEQYFGPGTRLTVT.

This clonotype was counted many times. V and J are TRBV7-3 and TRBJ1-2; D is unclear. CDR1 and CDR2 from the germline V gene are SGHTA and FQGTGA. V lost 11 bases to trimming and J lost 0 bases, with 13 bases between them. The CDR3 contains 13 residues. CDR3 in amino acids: CAPMACPNYGYTF. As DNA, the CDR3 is TGTGCCCCCATGGCATGTCCTAACTATGGCTACACCTTC.